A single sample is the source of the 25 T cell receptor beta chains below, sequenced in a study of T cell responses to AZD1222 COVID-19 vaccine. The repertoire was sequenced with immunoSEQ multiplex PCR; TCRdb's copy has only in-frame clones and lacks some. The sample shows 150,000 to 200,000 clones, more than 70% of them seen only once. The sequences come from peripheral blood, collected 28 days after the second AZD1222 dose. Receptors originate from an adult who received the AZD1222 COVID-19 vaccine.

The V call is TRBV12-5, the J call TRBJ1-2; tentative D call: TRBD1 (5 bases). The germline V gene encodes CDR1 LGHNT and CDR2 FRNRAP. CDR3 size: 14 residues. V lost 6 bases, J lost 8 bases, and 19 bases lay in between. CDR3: CASGPGTTARGYTF. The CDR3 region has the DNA TGTGCTAGTGGGCCCGGGACGACTGCTCGGGGCTACACCTTC.

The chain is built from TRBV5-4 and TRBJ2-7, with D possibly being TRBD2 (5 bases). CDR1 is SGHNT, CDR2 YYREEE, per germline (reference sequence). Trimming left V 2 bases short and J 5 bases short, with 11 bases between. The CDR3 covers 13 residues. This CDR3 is CASSFGAVNEQYF. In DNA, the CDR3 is TGTGCCAGCAGCTTCGGAGCGGTCAACGAGCAGTACTTC.

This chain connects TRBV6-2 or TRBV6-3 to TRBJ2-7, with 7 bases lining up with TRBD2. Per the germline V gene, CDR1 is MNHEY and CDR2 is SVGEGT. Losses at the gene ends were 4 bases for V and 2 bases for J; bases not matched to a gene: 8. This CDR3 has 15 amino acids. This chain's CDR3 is CASSLRGLPAYEQYF. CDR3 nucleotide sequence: TGTGCCAGCAGTTTACGGGGACTACCCGCCTACGAGCAGTACTTC.

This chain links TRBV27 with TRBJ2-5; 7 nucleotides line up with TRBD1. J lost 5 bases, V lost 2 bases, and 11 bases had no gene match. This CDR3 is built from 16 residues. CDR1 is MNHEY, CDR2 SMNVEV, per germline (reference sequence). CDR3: CASSLAPDRIRETQYF. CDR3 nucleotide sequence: TGTGCCAGCAGTTTAGCACCGGACAGGATAAGGGAGACCCAGTACTTC.

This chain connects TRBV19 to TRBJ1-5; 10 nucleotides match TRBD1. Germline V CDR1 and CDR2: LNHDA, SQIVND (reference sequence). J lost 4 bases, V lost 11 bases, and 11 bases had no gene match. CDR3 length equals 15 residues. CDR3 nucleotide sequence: TGTGCCTCACGACCCGACAGGGGGCTTAATCAGCCCCAGCATTTT. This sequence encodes CASRPDRGLNQPQHF. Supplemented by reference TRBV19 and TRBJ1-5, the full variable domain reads DGGITQSPKYLFRKEGQNVTLSCEQNLNHDAMYWYRQDPGQGLRLIYYSQIVNDFQKGDIAEGYSVSREKKESFPLTVTSAQKNPTAFYLCASRPDRGLNQPQHFGDGTRLSIL.

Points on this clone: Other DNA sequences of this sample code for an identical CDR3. The CDR3 nucleotides are TGTGCCAGCAGTTCCCCGGGACAGACCTACGAGCAGTACTTC. Amino acids: CASSSPGQTYEQYF. This chain joins TRBV28 and TRBJ2-7, with 7 nucleotides matching TRBD1. The CDR3 covers 14 residues. The germline gives CDR1 MDHEN, CDR2 SYDVKM. Germline trimming cut 4 bases from V and 2 bases from J; bases unmatched to any gene: 5. The full variable domain, in which reference TRBV28 and TRBJ2-7 provide the parts outside the CDR3, is DVKVTQSSRYLVKRTGEKVFLECVQDMDHENMFWYRQDPGLGLRLIYFSYDVKMKEKGDIPEGYSVSREKKERFSLILESASTNQTSMYLCASSSPGQTYEQYFGPGTRLTVT.

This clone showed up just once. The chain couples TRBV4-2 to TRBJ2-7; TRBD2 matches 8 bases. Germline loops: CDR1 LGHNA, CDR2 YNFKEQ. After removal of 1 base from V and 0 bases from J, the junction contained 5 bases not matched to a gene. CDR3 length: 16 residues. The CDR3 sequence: CASSQASGTSSYEQYF. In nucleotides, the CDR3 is TGTGCCAGCAGCCAAGCTTCCGGGACTAGCTCCTACGAGCAGTACTTC.

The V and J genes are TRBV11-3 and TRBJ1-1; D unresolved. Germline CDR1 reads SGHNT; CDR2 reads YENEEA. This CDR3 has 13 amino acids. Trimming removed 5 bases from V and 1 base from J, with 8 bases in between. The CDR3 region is CASSLRRNTEAFF. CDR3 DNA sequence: TGTGCCAGCAGCCTAAGAAGGAACACTGAAGCTTTCTTT. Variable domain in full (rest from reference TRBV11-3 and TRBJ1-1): EAGVVQSPRYKIIEKKQPVAFWCNPISGHNTLYWYLQNLGQGPELLIRYENEEAVDDSQLPKDRFSAERLKGVDSTLKIQPAELGDSAVYLCASSLRRNTEAFFGQGTRLTVV.

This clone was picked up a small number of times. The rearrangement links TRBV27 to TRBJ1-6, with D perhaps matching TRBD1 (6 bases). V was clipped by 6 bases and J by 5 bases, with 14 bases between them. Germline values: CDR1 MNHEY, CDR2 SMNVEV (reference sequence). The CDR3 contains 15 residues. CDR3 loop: CASSNQGMNNSPLHF. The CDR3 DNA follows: TGTGCCAGCAGCAACCAGGGGATGAATAATTCACCCCTCCACTTT.

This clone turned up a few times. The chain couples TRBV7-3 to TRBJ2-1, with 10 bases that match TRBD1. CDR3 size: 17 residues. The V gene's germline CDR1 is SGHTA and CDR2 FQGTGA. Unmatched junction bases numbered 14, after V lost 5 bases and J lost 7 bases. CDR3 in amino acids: CASSPPLSGQGINEQFF. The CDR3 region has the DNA TGTGCCAGCAGCCCGCCACTGTCGGGACAGGGGATAAATGAGCAGTTCTTC.

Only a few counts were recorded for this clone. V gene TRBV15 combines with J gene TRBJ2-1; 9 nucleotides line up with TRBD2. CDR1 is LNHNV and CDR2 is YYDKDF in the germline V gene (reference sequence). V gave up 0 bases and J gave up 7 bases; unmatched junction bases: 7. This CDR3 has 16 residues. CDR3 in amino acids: CATSRDLPAGGNEQFF. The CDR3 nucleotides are TGTGCCACCAGCAGAGATCTACCAGCGGGAGGTAATGAGCAGTTCTTC.

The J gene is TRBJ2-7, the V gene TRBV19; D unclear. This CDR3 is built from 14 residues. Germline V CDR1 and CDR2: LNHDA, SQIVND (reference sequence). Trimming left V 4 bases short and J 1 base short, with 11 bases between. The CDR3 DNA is TGTGCCAGTAGTAGTCAGGCTCAATCCTACGAGCAGTACTTC. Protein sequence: CASSSQAQSYEQYF.

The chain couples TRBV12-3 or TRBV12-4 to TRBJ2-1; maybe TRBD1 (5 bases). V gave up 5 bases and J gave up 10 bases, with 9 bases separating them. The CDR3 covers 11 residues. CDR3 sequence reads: CASSLDIEQFF. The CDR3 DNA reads TGTGCCAGCAGTCTGGACATCGAGCAGTTCTTC.

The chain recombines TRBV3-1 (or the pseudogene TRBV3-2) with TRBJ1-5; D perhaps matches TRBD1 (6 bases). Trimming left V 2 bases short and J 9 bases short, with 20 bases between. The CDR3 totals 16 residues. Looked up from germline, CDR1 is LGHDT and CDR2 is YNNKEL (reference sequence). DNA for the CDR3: TGTGCCAGCAGCCAATCAAACGAGGGGGACGGAGCGCCCCAGCATTTT. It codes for CASSQSNEGDGAPQHF.

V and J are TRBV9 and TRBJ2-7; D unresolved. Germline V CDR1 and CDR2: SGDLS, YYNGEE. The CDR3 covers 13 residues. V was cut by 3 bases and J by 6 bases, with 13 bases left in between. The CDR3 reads CASSGDPSGEQYF. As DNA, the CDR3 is TGTGCCAGCAGCGGAGACCCGTCGGGCGAGCAGTACTTC.

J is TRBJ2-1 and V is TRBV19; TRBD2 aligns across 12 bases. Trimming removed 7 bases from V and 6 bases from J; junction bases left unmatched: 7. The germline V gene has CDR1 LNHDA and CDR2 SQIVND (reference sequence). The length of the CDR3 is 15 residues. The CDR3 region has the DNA TGTGCCAGTACTCCCGGGACTAGCGGGTCCAATGAGCAGTTCTTC. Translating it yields CASTPGTSGSNEQFF.

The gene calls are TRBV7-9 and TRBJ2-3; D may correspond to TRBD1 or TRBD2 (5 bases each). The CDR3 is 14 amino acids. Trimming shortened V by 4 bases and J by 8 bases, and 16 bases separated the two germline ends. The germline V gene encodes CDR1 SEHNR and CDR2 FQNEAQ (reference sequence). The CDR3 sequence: CASSSQDRGSTQYF. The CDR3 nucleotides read TGTGCCAGCAGCTCACAGGACCGGGGAAGTACGCAGTATTTT.

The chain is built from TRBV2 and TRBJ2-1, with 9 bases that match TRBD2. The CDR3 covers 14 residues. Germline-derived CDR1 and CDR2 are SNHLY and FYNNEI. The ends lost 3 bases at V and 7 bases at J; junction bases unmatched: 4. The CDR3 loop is CASSDTSGHNEQFF. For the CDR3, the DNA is TGTGCCAGCAGTGATACTAGCGGGCATAATGAGCAGTTCTTC.

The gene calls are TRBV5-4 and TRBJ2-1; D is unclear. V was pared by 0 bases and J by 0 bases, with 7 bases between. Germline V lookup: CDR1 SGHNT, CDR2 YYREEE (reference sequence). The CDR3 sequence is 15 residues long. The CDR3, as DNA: TGTGCCAGCAGCTTGGACCCTAACTCCTACAATGAGCAGTTCTTC. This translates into CASSLDPNSYNEQFF. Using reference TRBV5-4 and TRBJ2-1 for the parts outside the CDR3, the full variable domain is ETGVTQSPTHLIKTRGQQVTLRCSSQSGHNTVSWYQQALGQGPQFIFQYYREEENGRGNFPPRFSGLQFPNYSSELNVNALELDDSALYLCASSLDPNSYNEQFFGPGTRLTVL.

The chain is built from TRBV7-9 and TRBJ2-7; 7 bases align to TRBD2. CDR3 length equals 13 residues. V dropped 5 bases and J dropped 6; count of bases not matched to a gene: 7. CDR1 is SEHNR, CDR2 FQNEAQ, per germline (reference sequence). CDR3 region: CASSGRAGSEQYF. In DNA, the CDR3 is TGTGCCAGCAGCGGGAGGGCCGGGTCCGAGCAGTACTTC.

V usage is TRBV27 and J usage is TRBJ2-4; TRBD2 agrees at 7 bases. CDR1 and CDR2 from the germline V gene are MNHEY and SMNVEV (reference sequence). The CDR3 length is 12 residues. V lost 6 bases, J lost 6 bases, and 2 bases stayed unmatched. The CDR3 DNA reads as TGTGCCAGCAGGACGGGGGGAAACATTCAGTACTTC. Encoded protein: CASRTGGNIQYF.

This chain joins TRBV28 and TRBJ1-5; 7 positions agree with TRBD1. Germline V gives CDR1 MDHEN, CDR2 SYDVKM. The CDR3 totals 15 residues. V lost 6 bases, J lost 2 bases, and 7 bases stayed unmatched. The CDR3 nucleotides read TGTGCCAGCAGCTACAGGGGAGTTGGCAATCAGCCCCAGCATTTT. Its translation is CASSYRGVGNQPQHF.

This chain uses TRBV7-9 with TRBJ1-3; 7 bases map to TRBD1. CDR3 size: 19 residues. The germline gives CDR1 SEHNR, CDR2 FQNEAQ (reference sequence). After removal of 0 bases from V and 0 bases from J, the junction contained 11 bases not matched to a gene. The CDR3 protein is CASSLAGTALTPSGNTIYF. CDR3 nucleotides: TGTGCCAGCAGCTTAGCCGGGACAGCCCTTACTCCCTCTGGAAACACCATATATTTT.

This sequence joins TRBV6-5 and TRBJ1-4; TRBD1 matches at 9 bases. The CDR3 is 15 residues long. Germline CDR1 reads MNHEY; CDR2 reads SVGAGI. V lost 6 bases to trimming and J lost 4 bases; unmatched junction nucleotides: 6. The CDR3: CASSLQGAINEKLFF. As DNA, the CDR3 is TGTGCCAGCAGCCTACAGGGGGCCATTAATGAAAAACTGTTTTTT.

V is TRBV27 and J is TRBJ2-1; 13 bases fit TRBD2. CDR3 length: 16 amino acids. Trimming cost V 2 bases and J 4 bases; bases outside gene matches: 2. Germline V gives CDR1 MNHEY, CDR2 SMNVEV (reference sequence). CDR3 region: CASSLPGLAGYNEQFF. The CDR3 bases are TGTGCCAGCAGTTTACCGGGACTAGCGGGGTACAATGAGCAGTTCTTC.